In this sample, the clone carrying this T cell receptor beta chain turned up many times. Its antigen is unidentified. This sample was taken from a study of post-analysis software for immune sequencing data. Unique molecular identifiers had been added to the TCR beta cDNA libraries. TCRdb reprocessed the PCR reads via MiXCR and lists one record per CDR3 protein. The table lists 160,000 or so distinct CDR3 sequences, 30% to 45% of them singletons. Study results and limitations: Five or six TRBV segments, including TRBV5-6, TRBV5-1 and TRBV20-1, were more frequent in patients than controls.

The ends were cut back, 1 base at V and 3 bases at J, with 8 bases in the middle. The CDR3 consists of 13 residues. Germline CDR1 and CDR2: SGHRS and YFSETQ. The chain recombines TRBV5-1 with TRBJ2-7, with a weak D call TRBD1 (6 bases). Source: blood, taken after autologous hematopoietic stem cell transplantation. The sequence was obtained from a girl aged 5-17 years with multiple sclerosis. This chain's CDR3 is CASSLFRGYEQYF. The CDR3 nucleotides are TGCGCCAGCAGCTTGTTCAGGGGCTACGAGCAGTACTTC.